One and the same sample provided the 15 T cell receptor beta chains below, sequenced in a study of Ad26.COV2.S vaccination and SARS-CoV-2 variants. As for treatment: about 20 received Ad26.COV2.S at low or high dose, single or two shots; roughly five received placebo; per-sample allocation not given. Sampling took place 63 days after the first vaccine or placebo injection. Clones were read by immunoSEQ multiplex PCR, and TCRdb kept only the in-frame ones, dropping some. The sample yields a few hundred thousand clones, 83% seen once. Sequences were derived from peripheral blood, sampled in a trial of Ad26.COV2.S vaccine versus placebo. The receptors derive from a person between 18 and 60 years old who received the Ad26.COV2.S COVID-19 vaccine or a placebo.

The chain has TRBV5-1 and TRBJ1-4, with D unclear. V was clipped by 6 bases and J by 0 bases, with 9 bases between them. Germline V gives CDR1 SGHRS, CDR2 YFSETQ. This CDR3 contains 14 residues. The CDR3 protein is CASKTFATNEKLFF. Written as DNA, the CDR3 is TGCGCCAGCAAGACATTTGCAACTAATGAAAAACTGTTTTTT.

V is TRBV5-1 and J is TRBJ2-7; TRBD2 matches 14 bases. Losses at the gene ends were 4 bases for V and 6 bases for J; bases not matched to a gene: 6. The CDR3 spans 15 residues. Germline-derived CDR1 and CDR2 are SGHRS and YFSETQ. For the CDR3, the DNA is TGCGCCAGCAGCCTTCCCGGGACTAGCGGGAGCGAGCAGTACTTC. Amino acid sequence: CASSLPGTSGSEQYF. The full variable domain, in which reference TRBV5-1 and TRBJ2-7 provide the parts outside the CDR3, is KAGVTQTPRYLIKTRGQQVTLSCSPISGHRSVSWYQQTPGQGLQFLFEYFSETQRNKGNFPGRFSGRQFSNSRSEMNVSTLELGDSALYLCASSLPGTSGSEQYFGPGTRLTVT.

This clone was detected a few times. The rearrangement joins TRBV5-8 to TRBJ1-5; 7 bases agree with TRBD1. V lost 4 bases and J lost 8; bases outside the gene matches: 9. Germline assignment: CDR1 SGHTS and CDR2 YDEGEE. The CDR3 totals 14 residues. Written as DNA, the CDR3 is TGTGCCAGCAGCCGGCAGGGGGGCATAGAGCCCCAGCATTTT. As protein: CASSRQGGIEPQHF. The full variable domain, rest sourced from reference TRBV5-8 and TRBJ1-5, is EAGVTQSPTHLIKTRGQQATLRCSPISGHTSVYWYQQALGLGLQFLLWYDEGEERNRGNFPPRFSGRQFPNYSSELNVNALELEDSALYLCASSRQGGIEPQHFGDGTRLSIL.

The CDR3 region has the DNA TGTGCCAGCAGCTTTCCAGGGAAATACAATGAGCAGTTCTTC. Protein: CASSFPGKYNEQFF. V is TRBV7-9 and J is TRBJ2-1; D may be TRBD1 (5 bases). Trimming cost V 3 bases and J 4 bases, with 10 bases left between them. The CDR3 contains 14 residues. Germline loops: CDR1 SEHNR, CDR2 FQNEAQ (reference sequence).

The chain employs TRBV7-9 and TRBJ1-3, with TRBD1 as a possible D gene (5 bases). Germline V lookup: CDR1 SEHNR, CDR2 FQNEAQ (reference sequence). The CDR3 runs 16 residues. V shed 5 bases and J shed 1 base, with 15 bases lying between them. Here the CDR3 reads CASSLLVKGSGNTIYF. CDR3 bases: TGTGCCAGCAGCCTCTTGGTGAAGGGGTCTGGAAACACCATATATTTT.

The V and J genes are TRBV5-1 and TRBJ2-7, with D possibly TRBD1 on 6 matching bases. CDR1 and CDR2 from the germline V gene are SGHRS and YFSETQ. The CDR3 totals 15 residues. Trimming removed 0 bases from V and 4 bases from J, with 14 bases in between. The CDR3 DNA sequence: TGCGCCAGCAGCTTGGGTCACAGGGATTCGTACGAGCAGTACTTC. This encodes CASSLGHRDSYEQYF.

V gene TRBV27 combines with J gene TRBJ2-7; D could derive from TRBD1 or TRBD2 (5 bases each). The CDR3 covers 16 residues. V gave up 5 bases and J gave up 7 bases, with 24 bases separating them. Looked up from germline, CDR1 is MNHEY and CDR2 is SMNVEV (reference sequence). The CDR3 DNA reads TGTGCCAGCAGTCCGTGGGGCAGCGATGGGCGAGGGGAGCAGTACTTC. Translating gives CASSPWGSDGRGEQYF.

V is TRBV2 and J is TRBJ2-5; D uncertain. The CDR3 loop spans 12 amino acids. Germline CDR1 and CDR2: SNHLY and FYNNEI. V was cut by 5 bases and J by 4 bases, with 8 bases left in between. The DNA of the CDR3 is TGTGCCAGCAGTAGGCTTACAGAGACCCAGTACTTC. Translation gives CASSRLTETQYF.

The CDR3 sequence: CASSLGQVRTDTQYF. For the CDR3, the DNA is TGTGCCAGCAGCCTGGGGCAGGTGCGCACAGATACGCAGTATTTT. V is TRBV7-9 and J is TRBJ2-3; D possibly corresponds to TRBD1 (5 bases). Trimming took off 5 bases at V and 1 base at J, with 13 bases between the two ends. Germline lookup yields CDR1 SEHNR and CDR2 FQNEAQ (reference sequence). The CDR3 contains 15 residues.

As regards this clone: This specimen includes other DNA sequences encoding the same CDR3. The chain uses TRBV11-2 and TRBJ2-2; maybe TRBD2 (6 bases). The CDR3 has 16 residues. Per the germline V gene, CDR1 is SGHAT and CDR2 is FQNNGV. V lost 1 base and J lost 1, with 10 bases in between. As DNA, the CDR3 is TGTGCCAGCAGCTTAGTCGGGGGTTTGAACACCGGGGAGCTGTTTTTT. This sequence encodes CASSLVGGLNTGELFF.

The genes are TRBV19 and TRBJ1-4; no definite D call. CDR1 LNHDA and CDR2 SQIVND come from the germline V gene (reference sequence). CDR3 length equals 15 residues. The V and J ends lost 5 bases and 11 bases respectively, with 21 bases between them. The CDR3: CASSSKLGPLGKLFF. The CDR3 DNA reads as TGTGCCAGTAGTTCAAAACTGGGCCCGCTCGGGAAACTGTTTTTT.

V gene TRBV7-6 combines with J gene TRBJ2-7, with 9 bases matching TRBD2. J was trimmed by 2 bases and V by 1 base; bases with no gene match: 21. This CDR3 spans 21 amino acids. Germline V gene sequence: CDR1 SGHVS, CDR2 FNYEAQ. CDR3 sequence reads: CASSLGRPPEAGGPGPYEQYF. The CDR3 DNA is TGTGCCAGCAGCTTAGGCCGCCCACCTGAAGCGGGAGGCCCAGGGCCCTACGAGCAGTACTTC. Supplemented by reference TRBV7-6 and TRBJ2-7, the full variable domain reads GAGVSQSPRYKVTKRGQDVALRCDPISGHVSLYWYRQALGQGPEFLTYFNYEAQQDKSGLPNDRFSAERPEGSISTLTIQRTEQRDSAMYRCASSLGRPPEAGGPGPYEQYFGPGTRLTVT.

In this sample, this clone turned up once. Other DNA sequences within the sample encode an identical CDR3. In DNA, the CDR3 is TGTGCCACCAGTGACCCGAGCGGAGCGGGGGAGACCCAGTACTTC. This sequence encodes CATSDPSGAGETQYF. The chain combines TRBV24-1 with TRBJ2-5, with 7 bases that match TRBD2. Germline CDR1 is KGHDR and CDR2 is SFDVKD. The J segment lost 5 bases and the V segment lost 4 bases, leaving 9 bases of the junction unmatched. This CDR3 has 15 amino acids.

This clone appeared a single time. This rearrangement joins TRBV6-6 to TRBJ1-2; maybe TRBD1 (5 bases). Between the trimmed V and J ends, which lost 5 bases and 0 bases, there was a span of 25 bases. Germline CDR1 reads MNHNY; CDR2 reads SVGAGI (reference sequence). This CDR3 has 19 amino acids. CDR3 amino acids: CASSLSLPGTDLTNYGYTF. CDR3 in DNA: TGTGCCAGCAGTCTCTCCCTCCCCGGGACGGACCTAACTAACTATGGCTACACCTTC.

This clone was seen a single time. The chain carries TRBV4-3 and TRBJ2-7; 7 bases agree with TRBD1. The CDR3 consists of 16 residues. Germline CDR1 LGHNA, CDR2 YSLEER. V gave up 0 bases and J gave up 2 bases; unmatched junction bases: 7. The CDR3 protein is CASSQDLLGGAYEQYF. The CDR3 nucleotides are TGCGCCAGCAGCCAAGATTTATTAGGGGGCGCCTACGAGCAGTACTTC.